These T cell receptor beta chains were read from a single sample in a study of cytomegalovirus exposure and HLA in healthy donors. TCRdb keeps only in-frame clones here, not all; method: immunoSEQ multiplex PCR. The sample has about 190,000 clones; roughly four fifths are singletons. Input material: PBMCs. These receptors were taken from a man over 45 in good health and CMV-seronegative. Each CDR3 is given with its conserved first and last residue. A D gene is named only where the DNA matches it firmly. Clone size is shown for a subset of rows, as once, few, many or a class of expanded clone.

cdr3_aa | cdr3_nt | v_call | d_call | clone_size | j_call
CASRSHRGNTEAFF | TGTGCCAGCAGGAGCCACAGGGGGAACACTGAAGCTTTCTTT | TRBV6-5 | TRBD1 | few | TRBJ1-1
CASSLAPQGKETQYF | TGCGCCAGCAGCTTGGCACCTCAGGGGAAAGAGACCCAGTACTTC | TRBV5-1 | . | . | TRBJ2-5
CASSQEFNRGANTGELFF | TGCGCCAGCAGCCAAGAATTCAACAGGGGGGCGAACACCGGGGAGCTGTTTTTT | TRBV4-3 | TRBD1 | . | TRBJ2-2
CSAEEVNEQFF | TGCAGTGCAGAGGAGGTCAATGAGCAGTTCTTC | TRBV20-1 | . | . | TRBJ2-1
CASSLDRREQFF | TGTGCCAGCAGCTTAGATCGCAGGGAGCAGTTCTTC | TRBV11-2 | . | . | TRBJ2-1
CASSPGQGYGYTF | TGTGCCAGCAGCCCGGGACAGGGGTATGGCTACACCTTC | TRBV11-1 | TRBD1 | . | TRBJ1-2
CASSYDRGGNQPQHF | TGTGCCAGCAGTTACGACAGGGGAGGGAATCAGCCCCAGCATTTT | TRBV6-6 | TRBD1 | . | TRBJ1-5
CASSLGTVGRTEAFF | TGTGCCAGCAGCTTAGGGACAGTCGGAAGGACTGAAGCTTTCTTT | TRBV7-2 | . | . | TRBJ1-1
CASSLGGHRGGYTF | TGTGCCAGCAGTTTAGGGGGACATCGAGGTGGCTACACCTTC | TRBV28 | . | once | TRBJ1-2
CASSVGWDRSVSPLHF | TGTGCCAGCAGTGTCGGGTGGGACAGATCGGTATCACCCCTCCACTTT | TRBV2 | TRBD1 | . | TRBJ1-6
CASSRGLAGVETQYF | TGCGCCAGCAGCCGAGGACTAGCGGGGGTAGAGACCCAGTACTTC | TRBV4-1 | TRBD2 | . | TRBJ2-5
CASSIGVNTEAFF | TGTGCCAGTAGTATCGGGGTAAACACTGAAGCTTTCTTT | TRBV19 | . | . | TRBJ1-1
CSVMPGYEQFF | TGCAGCGTAATGCCAGGGTATGAGCAGTTCTTC | TRBV29-1 | . | once | TRBJ2-1
CASSKGQRTSGITVTDTQYF | TGTGCCAGCAGCAAAGGCCAGAGGACTAGCGGGATTACTGTCACAGATACGCAGTATTTT | TRBV21-1 | . | . | TRBJ2-3
CASSRDRNTGELFF | TGTGCCAGCAGTCGGGACAGGAACACCGGGGAGCTGTTTTTT | TRBV6-1 | TRBD1 | once | TRBJ2-2
CASSLSSGGTDTQYF | TGCGCCAGCAGCTTGTCTAGCGGTGGAACAGATACGCAGTATTTT | TRBV5-1 | TRBD2 | . | TRBJ2-3
CATRTSGRKDTQYF | TGTGCCACCCGGACTAGCGGGAGGAAGGATACGCAGTATTTT | TRBV28 | TRBD2 | . | TRBJ2-3